Each of the 9 T cell receptor beta chains below was sequenced from the same sample in a study of CD4 and CD8 cells across lung adenocarcinoma regions. TCRdb called the PCR reads again in MiXCR, with one record for every CDR3 protein. The table records over 15,000 distinct CDR3 sequences, 45% to 50% of them present only once. Sequenced: CD8+ T cells from the margin of a lung tumor. The receptors were gathered from a male donor with lung adenocarcinoma. The CD4 and CD8 labels of this study may be unreliable.

V usage is TRBV6-5 and J usage is TRBJ2-1; D is perhaps TRBD1 (6 bases). Germline CDR1 is MNHEY and CDR2 is SVGAGI. V lost 2 bases, J lost 10 bases, and 12 bases lay in between. The CDR3 is made up of 13 amino acids. Here the CDR3 DNA reads TGTGCCAGCAGTTACCAGGGGTCCTACGAGCAGTTCTTC. Amino acids: CASSYQGSYEQFF.

This chain uses TRBV7-2 with TRBJ2-1; maybe TRBD1 (6 bases). Germline loops: CDR1 SGHTA, CDR2 FQGNSA. With 3 bases removed from V and 7 bases from J, the gap between germline ends came to 16 bases. CDR3 length: 15 amino acids. The DNA for the CDR3 is TGTGCCAGCAGCTTCTCCGCGCAGGGGTTTAATGAGCAGTTCTTC. This codes for CASSFSAQGFNEQFF.

Concerning this clonotype: Germline is not matched at one junction end, which may reflect a read error. This chain's CDR3 is CASRGAGARDQETQYF. CDR3 coding DNA: TGTGCCAGCAGGGGAGCCGGGGCCCGGGACCAAGAGACCCAGTATTTC. The chain carries TRBV6-1 and TRBJ2-5; possibly TRBD1 or TRBD2 for D (5 bases each). Germline assignment: CDR1 MNHNS and CDR2 SASEGT. The CDR3 contains 16 residues.

There are many counts of this clonotype. This chain joins TRBV4-1 and TRBJ2-1, with D possibly matching TRBD2 (5 bases). Germline V CDR1 and CDR2: MGHRA, YSYEKL. The V and J ends lost 5 bases and 7 bases respectively, with 18 bases between them. This CDR3 has 15 residues. The CDR3, as DNA: TGCGCCAGCAGCTATCGCGCGAGCGGAGGAAATGAGCAGTTCTTC. Its translation is CASSYRASGGNEQFF.

Note on this clonotype: One end of the junction does not line up with germline, which may come from a read error. Here the CDR3 DNA reads TGTGCCAGCAGTGATCCGCCCCTGGGTGTGAGGTACGATACGCAGTTCTTT. Protein: CASSDPPLGVRYDTQFF. V is TRBV6-1 and J is TRBJ2-3; D is unresolved. The CDR3 is 17 amino acids. Germline loops: CDR1 MNHNS, CDR2 SASEGT.

This sequence joins TRBV27 and TRBJ2-6, with D maybe TRBD1 (5 bases). In germline, CDR1 is MNHEY, CDR2 SMNVEV (reference sequence). There are 15 residues in the CDR3. Deletions cut 4 bases from V and 0 bases from J, with 7 bases between. CDR3 sequence reads: CASSSRGSGANVLTF. The CDR3 nucleotides are TGTGCCAGCAGTTCAAGGGGCTCTGGGGCCAACGTCCTGACTTTC.

The CDR3 sequence is CASSGQAEGTGALFF. CDR3 DNA sequence: TGTGCCAGCAGCGGACAGGCGGAGGGCACCGGTGCGCTGTTTTTT. The genes are TRBV6-1 and TRBJ2-2, with D maybe TRBD1 (7 bases). The CDR3 is 15 amino acids. The V gene lost 6 bases and the J gene lost 13 bases, with 24 bases spanning the gap. CDR1 and CDR2 from the germline V gene are MNHNS and SASEGT.

The chain links TRBV6-5 to TRBJ2-3, with a tentative D call TRBD2 (7 bases). The J call may be faulty, since TRBJ2-5 better matches the DNA end. This CDR3 region has 15 residues. CDR1 is MNHEY and CDR2 is SVGAGI in the germline V gene. CDR3 nucleotide sequence: TGTGCCAGGGGTTACGGGGGCGGGGGCACAGATACCCAGTACTTC. This translates into CARGYGGGGTDTQYF.

This clonotype was detected once. The chain uses TRBV6-1 and TRBJ2-1; TRBD2 matches at 10 bases. The V gene end was trimmed by 5 bases and the J gene end by 2 bases; junction bases not matched to a gene: 3. Germline V gene data show CDR1 as MNHNS and CDR2 as SASEGT. The length of the CDR3 is 15 residues. For the CDR3, the DNA is TGTGCCAGCAGTCCAAGCGGGAGGGCCTACAATGAGCAGTTCTTC. This translates into CASSPSGRAYNEQFF.